This T cell receptor (beta chain) comes out of a study of CD8 T cells in Susac syndrome. A quantity of about 0.5 to 1 ug RNA underwent reverse transcription using random hexamers. MiXCR, applied by TCRdb to the immunoSEQ multiplex PCR reads, yields one record per CDR3 protein. Of over 150,000 distinct CDR3 sequences in the sample, around 93% were seen once. TCR beta from blood CD8+ and CD4+ T cells was sequenced. The V end was cut by 1 base, the J end by 7 bases, with 19 bases between. The CDR3 is made up of 16 amino acids. Per the germline V gene, CDR1 is LGHDT and CDR2 is YNNKEL (reference sequence).

This chain connects TRBV3-1 to TRBJ1-2; possibly TRBD1 for D (6 bases). This clonotype originated in a human donor with multiple sclerosis. The sequenced sample consisted of CD4+ T cells from PBMCs. DNA for the CDR3: TGTGCCAGCAGCCAAGGGCATTCTGCGGGGGCAATTGGCTACACCTTC. As protein: CASSQGHSAGAIGYTF.